Below are 21 T cell receptor beta chains sequenced from a single sample in a study of CD8+ T cells in alopecia areata. The pooled cutaneous lymph node cells were sorted using several markers (CD4, CD8alpha, NKG2D, NKG2ACE and others). RNA was isolated and reverse transcribed to cDNA, the sequencing template. This table comes from immunoSEQ multiplex PCR, and its TCRdb copy is limited to in-frame clones, with some not included. The data show about 300,000 clones, with none appearing a single time. The sample taken for sequencing was CD4+ T cells sorted from a lymph node. The receptors originated from a C3H/HeJ mouse with alopecia areata. The MHC haplotype of this mouse line is H2-k.

The table lists this clone with a few counts. Here the gene names and germline are mouse. The read terminates 4 residues ahead of where the CDR3 ends, so the germline J gene completes it. The V gene is TRBV5, the J gene TRBJ2-1; 8 bases map to TRBD1. V was pared by 4 bases and J by 3 bases, with 5 bases of the junction left unmatched. This CDR3 region has 15 residues. Germline V lookup: CDR1 LGHNA, CDR2 YNLKQL (reference sequence). The CDR3 is CASSRQGAFYAEQFF. The covered CDR3 bases are TGTGCCAGCAGCCGGCAGGGGGCTTTCTATGCT.

As to this clone: Gene labels here are mouse ones. The read finishes 4 residues shy of the CDR3 end, and the germline J gene is used to complete it. This sample includes further DNA sequences coding for the same CDR3. V and J are TRBV5 and TRBJ2-1, with 10 bases aligning to TRBD2. This CDR3 is 14 amino acids long. CDR1 and CDR2 from the germline V gene are LGHNA and YNLKQL (reference sequence). The CDR3 bases that were read are TGTGCCAGCAGCCCCCGGGACTGGGGAGCT. This gives the protein CASSPRDWGA. Given in full, the CDR3 is CASSPRDWGAEQFF.

This clone was seen a handful of times. The gene names given are mouse names. The CDR3 is cut off 4 residues early in the read; its end comes from the germline J gene. The rearrangement links TRBV19 to TRBJ1-2; 9 positions agree with TRBD1. The CDR3 totals 15 residues. Germline V gives CDR1 FNHDT, CDR2 SITEND (reference sequence). The DNA read from the CDR3 is TGTGCCAGCAGTATAAGGACAGGGGAGGGCGCC. It encodes CASSIRTGEGA. The CDR3 as a whole reads CASSIRTGEGADYTF.

This clone was observed a few times. Genes and germline come from the mouse. The read is 4 residues too short to cover the CDR3 end, so that end is filled in from the germline J gene. The V call is TRBV13-2, the J call TRBJ2-2; tentative D call: TRBD2 (7 bases). The V end was cut by 0 bases, the J end by 0 bases, with 9 bases between. CDR1 is NNHNN and CDR2 is SYGAGS in the germline V gene (reference sequence). The CDR3 loop spans 16 amino acids. CDR3 bases read: TGTGCCAGCGGTGATGCCTGGGGGCCAAACACCGGG. Residues: CASGDAWGPNTG. The whole CDR3 reads CASGDAWGPNTGQLYF.

Remarks on this clone: Each gene name is a mouse one. The read ends 4 residues shy of where the CDR3 ends; the end is completed using the germline J gene. This sequence joins TRBV29 and TRBJ2-1, with TRBD1 matching over 9 bases. The CDR3 totals 14 residues. Trimming cost V 6 bases and J 0 bases; bases outside gene matches: 0. Germline V gene lookup returns CDR1 MSHET and CDR2 SYDVDS. The CDR3 region is CASRDRGNYAEQFF. CDR3 DNA, as far as it was read: TGTGCTAGCAGGGACAGGGGTAACTATGCT.

This clone was seen a few times. Mouse germline and gene names are used. With the read ending 4 residues before the CDR3 end, the germline J gene is used to fill in that end. The rearrangement links TRBV4 to TRBJ1-2; 8 nucleotides align to TRBD1. In germline, CDR1 is LGHDT, CDR2 YNNKQL (reference sequence). The CDR3 runs to 15 residues. V lost 4 bases and J lost 4; bases outside the gene matches: 8. The sequenced CDR3 bases are TGTGCCAGCAGCTTGCAGGGGGCGGGACCCTCC. Protein sequence: CASSLQGAGPS. The entire CDR3 protein is CASSLQGAGPSDYTF.

Ten or more counts support this clone. Gene names and germline match the mouse. Coverage ceases 4 residues before the CDR3 finishes, and the germline J gene fills in the end. The chain carries TRBV13-3 and TRBJ1-2; 7 bases agree with TRBD1. Germline V gene sequence: CDR1 NNHDY, CDR2 SYVADS. Trimming at V came to 0 bases and at J to 2 bases, leaving 7 bases not matched to a gene. This CDR3 is 16 amino acids long. CDR3 bases read: TGTGCCAGCAGTGATGCAGGGCCAGGGGGGAACTCC. Translated: CASSDAGPGGNS. The full CDR3 sequence reads CASSDAGPGGNSDYTF.

In its sample, this clone was seen a few times. Mouse gene names and germline throughout. This sample includes further DNA sequences coding for the same CDR3. CDR3 protein: CASSQGTGQDTQYF. The covered CDR3 bases are TGTGCCAGCAGCCAAGGGACTGGCCAAGAC. The genes are TRBV5 and TRBJ2-5; 7 bases agree with TRBD2. The read comes to an end 4 residues before the CDR3 does, leaving the germline J gene to fill in the end. CDR1 and CDR2 from the germline V gene are LGHNA and YNLKQL (reference sequence). The V segment lost 1 base and the J segment 2 bases; nucleotides outside the gene matches: 0. The CDR3 covers 14 residues.

Turning to this clone: Germline and genes here are mouse. The CDR3 goes on 4 residues after the read ends, and that part is filled in from the germline J gene. Other nucleotide sequences from this sample produce the same CDR3. The rearrangement joins TRBV19 to TRBJ2-7; D is perhaps TRBD1 (5 bases). The CDR3 has 12 residues. Germline V gives CDR1 FNHDT, CDR2 SITEND (reference sequence). The chain's CDR3 is CASSPDKYEQYF. Incomplete CDR3 DNA: TGTGCCAGCAGCCCGGACAAGTAT.

The table lists this clone with a few counts. Genes and germline are mouse. The CDR3 is cut off 4 residues early in the read; its end comes from the germline J gene. This chain joins TRBV13-3 and TRBJ1-1; 10 nucleotides align to TRBD1. Per germline, CDR1 NNHDY and CDR2 SYVADS. V was pared by 5 bases and J by 4 bases, with 11 bases of the junction left unmatched. The CDR3 loop spans 16 amino acids. The sequenced part of the CDR3 DNA is TGTGCCAGCAGCTCCCGGGACAGGGGAGATGGCACA. It specifies CASSSRDRGDGT. The CDR3 in its entirety is CASSSRDRGDGTEVFF.

Details on this clone: Mouse gene names apply. The CDR3 end is not reached by the read, which stops 4 residues before it; the germline J gene fills it in. This sequence joins TRBV17 and TRBJ2-7; D perhaps matches TRBD2 (6 bases). Germline-derived CDR1 and CDR2 are MNHDT and YYDKIL. This CDR3 is 16 amino acids long. V dropped 5 bases and J dropped 0 bases, with 17 bases sitting between them. CDR3 bases read: TGTGCTAGCAGTCCGCGACTCGGGGGGAGCTCCTAT. This codes for CASSPRLGGSSY. The full CDR3 reads CASSPRLGGSSYEQYF.

On this clone itself: Gene names and germline match the mouse. The DNA ends 4 residues before the CDR3 does, and the rest of the CDR3 is filled in from the germline J gene. The V and J genes are TRBV13-1 and TRBJ1-2; 8 bases line up with TRBD1. The CDR3 is 15 amino acids. Germline V gene lookup returns CDR1 NSHNY and CDR2 SYGAGN. The J segment lost 2 bases and the V segment lost 3 bases, leaving 6 bases of the junction unmatched. The CDR3 bases that were read are TGTGCCAGCAGTGGATCGACAGGGGAGAACTCC. Translation: CASSGSTGENS. The entire CDR3 sequence reads CASSGSTGENSDYTF.

Comment on this clone: Germline and genes: mouse. The read is 4 residues too short to cover the CDR3 end, so that end is filled in from the germline J gene. V gene TRBV1 combines with J gene TRBJ2-1, with 10 bases aligning to TRBD1. The CDR3 has 13 residues. In germline, CDR1 is NSQYPW, CDR2 LRSPGD (reference sequence). CDR3 bases read: TGCACCTGCAGTGGGGGACAGGGGGCT. This sequence encodes CTCSGGQGA. In full, the CDR3 reads CTCSGGQGAEQFF. The complete variable domain, with remaining parts taken from reference TRBV1 and TRBJ2-1, reads VTLLEQNPRWRLVPRGQAVNLRCILKNSQYPWMSWYQQDLQKQLQWLFTLRSPGDKEVKSLPGADYLATRVTDTELRLQVANMSQGRTLYCTCSGGQGAEQFFGPGTRLTVL.

Notes on this clone: The germline and genes are mouse ones. The observed sequence ends 4 residues before the CDR3 terminus, with the missing tail filled in from the germline J gene. This chain connects TRBV1 to TRBJ2-5; TRBD1 matches at 8 bases. The length of the CDR3 is 15 residues. The germline gives CDR1 NSQYPW, CDR2 LRSPGD (reference sequence). Here the CDR3 reads CTCSPPPGGNDTQYF. The sequenced CDR3 bases are TGCACCTGCAGTCCCCCGCCAGGGGGCAACGAC.

This clone was counted a few times. Germline and genes: mouse. CDR3 loop: CASSRTKYNSPLYF. The CDR3 DNA, read in part, is TGTGCCAGCAGTCGGACAAAATATAATTCGCCC. The V and J genes are TRBV13-3 and TRBJ1-6; D is possibly TRBD1 (5 bases). The missing CDR3 end, 3 residues past where the read stops, is filled in from the germline J gene. TRBJ1-6 is annotated as an ORF whose role is uncertain. V lost 4 bases and J lost 4, with 9 bases in between. CDR3 size: 14 residues. Germline V CDR1 and CDR2: NNHDY, SYVADS.

This clone was counted a few times. The gene symbols are mouse symbols. The read halts 4 residues ahead of the CDR3 end, with the missing end drawn from the germline J gene. This sequence joins TRBV13-1 and TRBJ2-5; 8 bases fit TRBD1. Germline V gene data show CDR1 as NSHNY and CDR2 as SYGAGN. This CDR3 comprises 15 residues. The covered CDR3 bases are TGTGCCAGCAGTGAGGCAGGGGGCTGGGAAGAC. Translating gives CASSEAGGWED. The whole CDR3 reads CASSEAGGWEDTQYF.

About this clone: Gene names denote mouse genes. CDR3 in amino acids: CTCSAGQGKGYNSPLYF. The CDR3 bases that were read are TGCACCTGCAGTGCAGGACAGGGAAAGGGCTATAATTCGCCC. V and J are TRBV1 and TRBJ1-6, with 7 positions matching TRBD1. The read is 3 residues too short to cover the CDR3 end, so that end is filled in from the germline J gene. TRBJ1-6 belongs to the ORF category, with a function that is uncertain. V was clipped by 1 base and J by 3 bases; unmatched bases: 6. The CDR3 totals 17 residues. CDR1 and CDR2 from the germline V gene are NSQYPW and LRSPGD (reference sequence).

This clone was seen more than once but under ten times. The gene names given are mouse names. The missing CDR3 end, 4 residues past where the read stops, is filled in from the germline J gene. The chain couples TRBV19 to TRBJ2-7; 7 nucleotides match TRBD1. CDR1 FNHDT and CDR2 SITEND come from the germline V gene (reference sequence). CDR3 length: 12 amino acids. This CDR3 reads CASSGTEYEQYF. Incomplete CDR3 DNA: TGTGCCAGCAGCGGGACAGAATAT.

Worth noting for this clone: Each gene name is a mouse one. The CDR3 end is not reached by the read, which stops 4 residues before it; the germline J gene fills it in. The chain carries TRBV14 and TRBJ2-7; maybe TRBD2 (7 bases). Germline CDR1 is SGHDT and CDR2 is FRDEAV. This CDR3 has 11 residues. The covered CDR3 bases are TGTGCCTCGGGGGGCGCGGAT. It translates to CASGGAD. The whole CDR3 is CASGGADEQYF.

This clone was detected a few times. Each gene name is a mouse one. The CDR3 goes on 4 residues after the read ends, and that part is filled in from the germline J gene. The chain has TRBV5 and TRBJ1-2; 7 positions agree with TRBD1. Trimming at V came to 5 bases and at J to 4 bases, leaving 7 bases not matched to a gene. This CDR3 spans 14 amino acids. Looked up from germline, CDR1 is LGHNA and CDR2 is YNLKQL (reference sequence). The part of the CDR3 DNA that was read is TGTGCCAGCAGCTCCGGGACAGAGGGCTCC. Its protein product is CASSSGTEGS. The full CDR3 sequence reads CASSSGTEGSDYTF.

Many counts were recorded for this clone. The germline and genes are mouse ones. The missing CDR3 end, 4 residues past where the read stops, is filled in from the germline J gene. The genes are TRBV17 and TRBJ2-7, with 7 positions matching TRBD2. Per germline, CDR1 MNHDT and CDR2 YYDKIL. This CDR3 region has 14 residues. Here the CDR3 reads CASSREGGLYEQYF. The part of the CDR3 DNA that was read is TGTGCTAGCAGTAGAGAGGGGGGGTTATAT.